The T cell receptor beta chain under discussion was sequenced for a study of tumor T cells in aggressive B-cell lymphoma. Germline CDR1 SNHLY, CDR2 FYNNEI. After removal of 6 bases from V and 9 bases from J, the junction contained 10 bases not matched to a gene. The CDR3 covers 15 residues. The assay was immunoSEQ multiplex PCR, and TCRdb's table has in-frame clones only and misses some. The sample shows about 340 clones, 95% to 97% of them seen only once. The sequencing input was tumor tissue. The J gene is TRBJ1-6, the V gene TRBV2; 8 bases align to TRBD1. This receptor was taken from an adult with diffuse large B cell lymphoma. CDR3 protein: CASSRDGTGSSPLHF. The CDR3 DNA is TGTGCCAGCAGCCGAGATGGGACAGGAAGTTCACCCCTCCACTTT.